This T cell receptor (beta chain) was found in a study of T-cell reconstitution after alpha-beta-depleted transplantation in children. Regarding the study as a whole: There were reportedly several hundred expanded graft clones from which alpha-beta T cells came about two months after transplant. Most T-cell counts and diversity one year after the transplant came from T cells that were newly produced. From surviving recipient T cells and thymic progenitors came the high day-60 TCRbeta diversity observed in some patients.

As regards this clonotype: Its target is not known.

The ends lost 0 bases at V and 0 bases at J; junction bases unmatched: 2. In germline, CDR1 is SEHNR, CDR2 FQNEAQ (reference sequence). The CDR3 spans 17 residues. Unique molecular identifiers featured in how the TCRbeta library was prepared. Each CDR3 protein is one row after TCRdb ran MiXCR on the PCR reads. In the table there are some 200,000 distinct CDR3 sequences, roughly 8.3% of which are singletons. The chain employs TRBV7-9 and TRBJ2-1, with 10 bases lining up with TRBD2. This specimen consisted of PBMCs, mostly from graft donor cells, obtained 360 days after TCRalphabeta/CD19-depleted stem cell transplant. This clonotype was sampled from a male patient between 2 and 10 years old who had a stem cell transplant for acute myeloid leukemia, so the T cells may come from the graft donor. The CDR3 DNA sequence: TGTGCCAGCAGCTTAGCCCCTAGCGGGAGCTCCTACAATGAGCAGTTCTTC. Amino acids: CASSLAPSGSSYNEQFF.